The clone carrying this T cell receptor beta chain has a count of ten or more. The target antigen is unknown. Amplification targeted TCR beta CDR3 regions from RNA transcripts. With the HTBI primer set, the TCR CDR3 went through a first round of RT-PCR. TCRdb reprocessed the multiplex PCR reads via MiXCR and lists one record per CDR3 protein. The sample contains around 350,000 distinct CDR3 sequences, roughly 15% of which appear only once. The CDR3 sequence is 13 residues long. The ends were cut back, 6 bases at V and 3 bases at J, with 11 bases in the middle. CDR1 and CDR2 (germline): WSHSY, SAAADI. Uncontrolled infection, other autoimmune disease, pregnancy or lactation led to exclusion. PBMCs were collected from a 10 ml volume of fresh peripheral blood. The entry originates in a study of T cells in Graves' hyperthyroidism and ophthalmopathy. Whole-study findings and limits: Most clonotypes expanded in thyroid above 0.001 were likewise present in blood. Before onset, ophthalmopathy was predicted by the model a median approximately 6.5 months earlier.

This receptor was obtained from a woman aged 55-70 years with Graves' ophthalmopathy. This chain uses TRBV10-2 with TRBJ1-1; the D is unclear. Material: blood. As DNA, the CDR3 is TGCGCCAGCAGGGGCCCGACCGACACTGAAGCTTTCTTT. This gives the protein CASRGPTDTEAFF.